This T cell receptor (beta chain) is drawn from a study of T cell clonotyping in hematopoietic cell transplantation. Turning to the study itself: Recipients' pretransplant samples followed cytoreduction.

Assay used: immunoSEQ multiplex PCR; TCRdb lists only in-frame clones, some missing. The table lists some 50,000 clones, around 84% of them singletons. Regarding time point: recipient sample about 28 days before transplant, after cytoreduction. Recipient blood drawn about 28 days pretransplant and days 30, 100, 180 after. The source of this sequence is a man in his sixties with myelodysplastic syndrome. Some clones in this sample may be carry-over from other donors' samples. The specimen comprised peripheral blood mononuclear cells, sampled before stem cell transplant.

The CDR3 nucleotides are TGTGCCAGCAGCCCACACAGAGCAGTTAACTATGGCTACACCTTC. This codes for CASSPHRAVNYGYTF. The chain has TRBV4-2 and TRBJ1-2; D not resolved. The CDR3 is 15 amino acids. Per germline, CDR1 LGHNA and CDR2 YNFKEQ. With 4 bases removed from V and 1 base from J, the gap between germline ends came to 13 bases.